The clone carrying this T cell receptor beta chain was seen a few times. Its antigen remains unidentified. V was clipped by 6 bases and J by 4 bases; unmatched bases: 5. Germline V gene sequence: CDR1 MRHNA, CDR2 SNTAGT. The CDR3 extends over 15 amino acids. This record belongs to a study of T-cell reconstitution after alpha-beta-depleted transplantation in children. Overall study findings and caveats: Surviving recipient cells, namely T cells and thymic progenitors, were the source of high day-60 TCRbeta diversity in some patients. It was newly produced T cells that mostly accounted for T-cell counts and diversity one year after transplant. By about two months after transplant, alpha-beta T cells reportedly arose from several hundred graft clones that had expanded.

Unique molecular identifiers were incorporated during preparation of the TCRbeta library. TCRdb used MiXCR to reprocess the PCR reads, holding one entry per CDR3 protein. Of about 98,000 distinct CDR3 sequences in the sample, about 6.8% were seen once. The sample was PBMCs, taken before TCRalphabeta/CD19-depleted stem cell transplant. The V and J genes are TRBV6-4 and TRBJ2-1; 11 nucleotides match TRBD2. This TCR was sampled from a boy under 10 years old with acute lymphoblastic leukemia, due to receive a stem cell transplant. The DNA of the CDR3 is TGTGCCAGCAGCCCTATAGCGGGGGGGTACAATGAGCAGTTCTTC. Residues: CASSPIAGGYNEQFF.